This TCR beta chain emerged from a study of blood T cell repertoires in COVID-19. This CDR3 is 13 amino acids long. The germline V gene encodes CDR1 LNHDA and CDR2 SQIVND (reference sequence). V lost 3 bases and J lost 5, with 10 bases in between. In the study's own analysis: Cell counts per sample came from amplifying reference gene primers. Profiling relied on immunoSEQ multiplex PCR, and the TCRdb table lists in-frame clones only, not all of them. The V and J calls and the clone size are those of that table, but D and trimming were determined from the DNA. This sample carries around 470,000 clones, roughly nine tenths of them seen once, and the ten largest clones take 0.75% to 0.9%.

The chain couples TRBV19 to TRBJ1-1; D ambiguous. The specimen sequenced was peripheral blood. The sequence was obtained from a man aged 18 to 30 with COVID-19, enrolled during active disease. CDR3 sequence (DNA): TGTGCCAGTAGTATCCGGGTCGGGACTGAAGCTTTCTTT. Translation gives CASSIRVGTEAFF.